The clone carrying this T cell receptor (beta chain) was observed at least ten times. The antigen is not known. Germline V gives CDR1 SGHRS, CDR2 YFSETQ. The CDR3 contains 14 residues. J gave up 4 bases and V 3 bases, and 6 bases lay outside the gene matches. The data were taken from a study of T-cell reconstitution after alpha-beta-depleted transplantation in children. Study-wide results and limits: At the one-year point after transplant, T-cell counts and TCRbeta diversity were found to come mostly from T cells that had been newly produced. Approximately two months post-transplant, alpha-beta T cells reportedly originated from several hundred expanded graft clones. Recipient T cells and thymic progenitors that survived gave rise to the high TCRbeta diversity observed at day 60 in some patients.

Unique molecular identifiers were incorporated when the TCRbeta library was constructed. TCRdb reanalysed the PCR reads using MiXCR and keeps one entry per CDR3 protein. The sample contains under 300,000 distinct CDR3 sequences, roughly 12% of which appear only once. Sequencing was performed on peripheral blood, taken 180 days after TCRalphabeta/CD19-depleted stem cell transplant. This chain uses TRBV5-1 with TRBJ2-7, with TRBD1 matching 8 bases. This clonotype was sampled from a male patient aged 2-15 years who had a stem cell transplant for chronic granulomatous disease, so the T cells may come from the graft donor. The CDR3 DNA follows: TGCGCCAGCAGCTACCGGGACAGGATATACGAGCAGTACTTC. Translating it yields CASSYRDRIYEQYF.